Listed below are T cell receptor beta chains from one sample, sequenced in a study of blood T cell repertoires in COVID-19. Sequenced by immunoSEQ multiplex PCR; TCRdb stores in-frame clones only, minus some. The sample lists around 100,000 clones; about nine tenths were seen once. Material: peripheral blood. The receptors stem from a man between 65 and 79 years old with acute or convalescent COVID-19. The CDR3 runs from the conserved cysteine through the conserved F or W. D genes are given only for firm matches. Not all rows give a size; the values are once, few, many and, for expanded clones, a class.

j_call,d_call,clone_size,v_call,cdr3_nt,cdr3_aa
TRBJ1-2,NA,NA,TRBV28,TGTGCCAGCAGTCGAGTGACAGAAGGCTACACCTTC,CASSRVTEGYTF
TRBJ2-3,NA,NA,TRBV6-5,TGTGCCAGCAGTTACGTCGGGGGCACAGATACGCAGTATTTT,CASSYVGGTDTQYF
TRBJ1-2,NA,NA,TRBV3-1/TRBV3-2,TGTGCCAGCAGCCAGAAACACAGGGATGGCTACACCTTC,CASSQKHRDGYTF
TRBJ2-4,TRBD2,NA,TRBV7-8,TGTGCCAGCAGCTCGGTCGAGCGGGGGGGAGACATTCAGTACTTC,CASSSVERGGDIQYF
TRBJ2-7,NA,few,TRBV19,TGTGCCAGTAGTATGGGGCCCTACGAGCAGTACTTC,CASSMGPYEQYF
TRBJ2-7,NA,NA,TRBV7-2,TGTGCCAGCAGCTCTATCTACGAGCAGTACTTC,CASSSIYEQYF
TRBJ2-7,NA,NA,TRBV11-1,TGTGCCAGCAGCTTAGGGTTCGGAGTCTCCTACGAGCAGTACTTC,CASSLGFGVSYEQYF
TRBJ1-5,NA,NA,TRBV12-5,TGTGCTAGTGCAGGGGAGGGTCAGCCCCAGCATTTT,CASAGEGQPQHF
TRBJ1-2,TRBD1,NA,TRBV19,TGTGCCAGTAATAGACAGGGGTCTGGCTACACCTTC,CASNRQGSGYTF
TRBJ2-7,NA,NA,TRBV27,TGTGCCAGCAGTTTGGCCGGGGGCGAGCAGTACTTC,CASSLAGGEQYF
TRBJ1-3,NA,NA,TRBV12-3/TRBV12-4,TGTGCCAGCGGGGCGTGGGGAAACACCATATATTTT,CASGAWGNTIYF
TRBJ1-5,TRBD1,once,TRBV28,TGTGCCAGCAGTTCGGGACAGAAATATCAGCCCCAGCATTTT,CASSSGQKYQPQHF
TRBJ2-7,NA,NA,TRBV6-5,TGTGCCAGCAGTTACGGGACTACAGGGGGGGCCTACGAGCAGTACTTC,CASSYGTTGGAYEQYF
TRBJ2-1,NA,NA,TRBV27,TGTGCCAGCAGCCAACGTGGGGGGTATGAGCAGTTCTTC,CASSQRGGYEQFF
TRBJ1-5,TRBD1,NA,TRBV28,TGTGCCAGCAGAATGCGGGACAGGTGGGATCAGCCCCAGCATTTT,CASRMRDRWDQPQHF
TRBJ2-6,NA,NA,TRBV18,TGTGCCAGCTCACCCTACTCTGGGGCCAACGTCCTGACTTTC,CASSPYSGANVLTF
TRBJ1-1,TRBD1,NA,TRBV11-1,TGTGCCAGCAGCTATACCGGGACAGCGAACACTGAAGCTTTCTTT,CASSYTGTANTEAFF
TRBJ1-1,NA,NA,TRBV6-6,TGTGCCATATCAGGCGCCTTGAACACTGAAGCTTTCTTT,CAISGALNTEAFF
TRBJ2-7,TRBD2,NA,TRBV20-1,TGCAGTGCTAGTCCCTGGCAGCGGGGTAATGGCGAGCAGTACTTC,CSASPWQRGNGEQYF
TRBJ2-3,NA,NA,TRBV2,TGTGCCAGCAGTGAAAGAGGGGCGGGGCGGGATACGCAGTATTTT,CASSERGAGRDTQYF
TRBJ2-7,TRBD2,once,TRBV6-5,TGTGCCAGCAGGATGACTAGCGGGAGGTACTACGAGCAGTACTTC,CASRMTSGRYYEQYF
TRBJ2-1,TRBD2,NA,TRBV5-6,TGTGCCAGCAGCTCTCCCCCGGGACTAGACGGGTTCTTC,CASSSPPGLDGFF
TRBJ1-4,NA,NA,TRBV18,TGTGCCAGCTCACCAGACAAAAAACTGTTTTTT,CASSPDKKLFF
TRBJ2-5,TRBD2,NA,TRBV7-8,TGTGCCAGCAGCTTGTTGTTGGGAGGGGAGACCCAGTACTTC,CASSLLLGGETQYF
TRBJ1-5,NA,NA,TRBV3-1/TRBV3-2,TGTGCCAGCAGCCATCAAAATCAGCCCCAGCATTTT,CASSHQNQPQHF
TRBJ1-6,TRBD1,few,TRBV6-6,TGTGCCAGCAGACTGACAGGGGTAAATTCACCCCTCCACTTT,CASRLTGVNSPLHF
TRBJ1-2,TRBD1,NA,TRBV28,TGTGCCAGCAGTCAACCGGGACAGGGGAACTATGGCTACACCTTC,CASSQPGQGNYGYTF
TRBJ2-2,NA,NA,TRBV23-1,TGCGCCAGCAGTCAATGGCATCACCTTCCGAACACCGGGGAGCTGTTTTTT,CASSQWHHLPNTGELFF
TRBJ1-1,NA,NA,TRBV12-3/TRBV12-4,TGTGCCAGCAGTTTGTCAGGGGTCACTGAAGCTTTCTTT,CASSLSGVTEAFF
TRBJ1-5,TRBD1,NA,TRBV6-2/TRBV6-3,TGTGCCAGCAGTTACTCGCTTGTTGGACAGGAGCCTGTACTTAGCAATCAGCCCCAGCATTTT,CASSYSLVGQEPVLSNQPQHF
TRBJ1-2,NA,NA,TRBV5-1,TGCGCCAGCAGTCCGGGGTCGATCTATGGCTACACCTTC,CASSPGSIYGYTF
TRBJ1-1,TRBD1,NA,TRBV5-6,TGTGCCAGCAGCCGAGGGACAGGGTATTTCACTGAAGCTTTCTTT,CASSRGTGYFTEAFF
TRBJ2-2,NA,NA,TRBV7-3,TGTGCCAGCAGCTTTCAGGGTCAACCGGGTCAGCTGTTTTTT,CASSFQGQPGQLFF
TRBJ1-5,NA,NA,TRBV5-1,TGCGCCAGCAGGCCCGGGACAAGTAATCAGCCCCAGCATTTT,CASRPGTSNQPQHF
TRBJ1-6,NA,NA,TRBV7-9,TGTGCCAGCAGCCACTCTGGAACGGGCTCCTATAATTCACCCCTCCACTTT,CASSHSGTGSYNSPLHF
TRBJ2-1,NA,NA,TRBV11-3,TGTGCCAGCAGCTTAATACAGTACAATGAGCAGTTCTTC,CASSLIQYNEQFF
TRBJ2-1,TRBD2,NA,TRBV6-5,TGTGCCAGCAGTTCCGGGACTAGCGGGTACAATGAGCAGTTCTTC,CASSSGTSGYNEQFF
TRBJ1-1,NA,NA,TRBV6-6,TGTGCCAGCAGCCAACGGAGGGGCAGGGCAAACACTGAAGCTTTCTTT,CASSQRRGRANTEAFF
TRBJ1-2,NA,NA,TRBV7-2,TGTGCCAGCAGCCCAGGGGTCAGACGTGGCTACACCTTC,CASSPGVRRGYTF
TRBJ2-1,TRBD2,NA,TRBV7-9,TGTGCCAGCAGCCCTACTAGCGGGGGGAACTACAATGAGCAGTTCTTC,CASSPTSGGNYNEQFF
TRBJ2-2,TRBD1,NA,TRBV4-3,TGCGCCAGCAGCCAAGATGGGTTGACAGGGGGTTTCGGGGAGCTGTTTTTT,CASSQDGLTGGFGELFF
TRBJ1-2,TRBD1,once,TRBV30,TGTGCCTGGAGTGTATCTGGGACAGGGAGACGAGCCGGCTACACCTTC,CAWSVSGTGRRAGYTF
TRBJ2-5,NA,once,TRBV28,TGTGCCAGCAGTTTGGCAACGGAGACCCAGTACTTC,CASSLATETQYF
TRBJ2-5,NA,NA,TRBV6-5,TGTGCCAGCAGCCCCCGTCGGGGGGCGGAGACCCAGTACTTC,CASSPRRGAETQYF
TRBJ2-7,NA,NA,TRBV27,TGTGCCAGCAGTTTATCCGCCTTCTCGGCGGTAAACGAGCAGTACTTC,CASSLSAFSAVNEQYF
TRBJ2-1,TRBD2,NA,TRBV11-3,TGTGCCAGCAGCCCGGGGGGATCTTACAATGAGCAGTTCTTC,CASSPGGSYNEQFF
TRBJ1-3,TRBD1,NA,TRBV27,TGTGCCAGCAGCTTGACAGGGGCAGGGGGAAACACCATATATTTT,CASSLTGAGGNTIYF
TRBJ2-7,TRBD1,NA,TRBV27,TGTGCCAGCAGTTGGCGACAGGGCTACGAGCAGTACTTC,CASSWRQGYEQYF
TRBJ1-2,TRBD1,NA,TRBV19,TGTGCCAGTAGTCCGACAGGGGGAGGTACTAACTATGGCTACACCTTC,CASSPTGGGTNYGYTF
TRBJ1-5,NA,NA,TRBV6-5,TGTGCCACCCGGGAACAGAACAATCAGCCCCAGCATTTT,CATREQNNQPQHF
TRBJ2-5,TRBD1,NA,TRBV5-1,TGCGCCAGCAGCCTACACAGGGGTGGGGAGACCCAGTACTTC,CASSLHRGGETQYF
TRBJ1-1,NA,NA,TRBV6-5,TGTGCCAGCAGTTACTCAAGGGGACTTAACACTGAAGCTTTCTTT,CASSYSRGLNTEAFF
TRBJ2-3,NA,NA,TRBV3-1/TRBV3-2,TGTGCCAGCAGCCAATACAAAGGGACTTCGTCGTATTTT,CASSQYKGTSSYF
TRBJ2-5,NA,NA,TRBV5-4,TGTGCCAGCAGCTTGCCAGCAGGCCAGGGAGAGACCCAGTACTTC,CASSLPAGQGETQYF